These 15 T cell receptor beta chains share one sample of origin, sequenced in a study of blood T cells in healthy people across ages. For the second PCR, which ran for about 6 to 11 cycles, a sample-barcoded 5' primer and a J-beta primer mix were used. TCRdb fed the 5' RACE reads into MiXCR, producing one record per CDR3 protein. The profile shows around 780,000 distinct CDR3 sequences, about 56% of them singletons. The sequenced sample was blood. All receptors come from a man in his forties in good health.

This chain uses TRBV12-3 or TRBV12-4 with TRBJ2-4; 9 positions agree with TRBD1. The CDR3 loop spans 18 amino acids. Trimming took 4 bases from V and 2 from J; bases not matched to a gene: 12. The CDR3 is CASSSYTGTGSTKNIQYF. The CDR3 nucleotides read TGTGCCAGCAGTTCCTACACCGGGACAGGGTCAACCAAAAACATTCAGTACTTC.

The chain joins TRBV7-2 to TRBJ2-5, with 7 positions matching TRBD2. Germline lookup yields CDR1 SGHTA and CDR2 FQGNSA. V was pared by 5 bases and J by 1 base, with 7 bases of the junction left unmatched. The CDR3 extends over 15 amino acids. The chain's CDR3 is CASSPDGGGQETQYF. Written as DNA, the CDR3 is TGTGCCAGCAGCCCAGACGGCGGGGGCCAAGAGACCCAGTACTTC.

This clonotype was detected only a few times. V and J are TRBV29-1 and TRBJ2-5, with D tentatively TRBD1 or TRBD2 (5 bases each). Trimming cost V 5 bases and J 2 bases, with 15 bases left between them. Germline V gene data show CDR1 as SQVTM and CDR2 as ANQGSEA. The CDR3 covers 14 residues. In nucleotides, the CDR3 is TGCAGCGTTTTGGGACCGAACAATCAAGAGACCCAGTACTTC. The encoded protein is CSVLGPNNQETQYF.

This clonotype was seen once. The chain uses TRBV29-1 and TRBJ2-4, with 8 bases matching TRBD2. V shed 6 bases, J shed 13 bases, and the junction held 11 bases outside the gene matches. The CDR3 is 12 residues long. CDR1 SQVTM and CDR2 ANQGSEA come from the germline V gene. This chain's CDR3 is CSVGTSPNEQYF. The CDR3 nucleotides are TGCAGCGTGGGGACTAGTCCCAATGAGCAGTACTTC.

This clonotype showed up just a few times. The V and J genes are TRBV7-2 and TRBJ1-2; unclear D gene. Between the trimmed V and J ends, which lost 2 bases and 7 bases, there was a span of 14 bases. Germline V gene data show CDR1 as SGHTA and CDR2 as FQGNSA. This CDR3 has 14 residues. Here the CDR3 reads CASSLPKTISGYTF. The CDR3 nucleotides read TGTGCCAGCAGCTTACCTAAAACTATTTCTGGCTACACCTTC. Using reference TRBV7-2 and TRBJ1-2 for the parts outside the CDR3, the full variable domain is GAGVSQSPSNKVTEKGKDVELRCDPISGHTALYWYRQSLGQGLEFLIYFQGNSAPDKSGLPSDRFSAERTGGSVSTLTIQRTQQEDSAVYLCASSLPKTISGYTFGSGTRLTVV.

Only a few counts were recorded for this clonotype. The chain is built from TRBV29-1 and TRBJ1-5; TRBD1 aligns across 8 bases. The V and J ends lost 4 bases and 4 bases, in that order; junction bases with no gene match: 6. The CDR3 spans 14 residues. Germline CDR1 reads SQVTM; CDR2 reads ANQGSEA. The CDR3: CSVGGTGLNQPQHF. The CDR3 DNA reads TGCAGCGTTGGCGGGACAGGCCTTAATCAGCCCCAGCATTTT.

This rearrangement joins TRBV20-1 to TRBJ2-7; 7 bases line up with TRBD2. From germline, CDR1 is DFQATT and CDR2 SNEGSKA (reference sequence). Trimming at V came to 0 bases and at J to 1 base, leaving 9 bases not matched to a gene. CDR3 length equals 16 residues. The CDR3 bases are TGCAGTGCTAGAGATAGTTCTAGCGGATCATCCTACGAGCAGTACTTC. This translates into CSARDSSSGSSYEQYF.

The CDR3 DNA reads TGTGCCAGCGTGGGACAGGGGTTGATCGGGGAGCTGTTTTTT. Its translation: CASVGQGLIGELFF. The V and J genes are TRBV7-9 and TRBJ2-2, with 10 positions matching TRBD1. Germline CDR1 SEHNR, CDR2 FQNEAQ (reference sequence). The CDR3 runs to 14 residues. The junction had 7 bases not matched to a gene; V was cut back by 8 bases and J by 7 bases.

The rearrangement links TRBV7-2 to TRBJ1-5; 7 nucleotides match TRBD1. Germline values: CDR1 SGHTA, CDR2 FQGNSA. The CDR3 runs to 14 residues. J lost 9 bases, V lost 4 bases, and 9 bases had no gene match. In DNA form, the CDR3 reads TGTGCCAGCAGCTCTGCAGGGGGTTTGGGGCCCCAGCATTTT. The encoded protein is CASSSAGGLGPQHF.

This clonotype showed up just a few times. The rearrangement links TRBV4-2 to TRBJ2-7; TRBD1 might be the D (5 bases). The CDR3 totals 13 residues. Germline loops: CDR1 LGHNA, CDR2 YNFKEQ. V lost 4 bases, J lost 5 bases, and 12 bases lay in between. CDR3 residues: CASSPGRVHEQYF. CDR3 nucleotides: TGTGCCAGCAGCCCCGGCAGGGTCCACGAGCAGTACTTC.

The rearrangement joins TRBV2 to TRBJ2-7, with TRBD2 as a possible D gene (6 bases). This CDR3 contains 13 residues. V lost 11 bases, J lost 0 bases, and 14 bases lay in between. Germline values: CDR1 SNHLY, CDR2 FYNNEI. This CDR3 is CAGGTSSSYEQYF. DNA of the CDR3: TGTGCCGGAGGGACGTCAAGCTCCTACGAGCAGTACTTC.

This chain connects TRBV5-6 to TRBJ2-7; D possibly corresponds to TRBD2 (6 bases). Germline V gene data show CDR1 as SGHDT and CDR2 as YYEEEE. There are 15 residues in the CDR3. The germline V and J ends were trimmed by 1 base and 3 bases, with 14 bases remaining between them. Here the CDR3 reads CASSLTMSSDYEQYF. Here the CDR3 DNA reads TGTGCCAGCAGCTTGACCATGTCTAGCGACTACGAGCAGTACTTC.

The rearrangement joins TRBV5-4 to TRBJ2-1; D perhaps matches TRBD1 (5 bases). This CDR3 is built from 16 residues. Per germline, CDR1 SGHNT and CDR2 YYREEE (reference sequence). The ends were cut back, 0 bases at V and 5 bases at J, with 15 bases in the middle. The CDR3 reads CASSLGGRGHHNEQFF. Written as DNA, the CDR3 is TGTGCCAGCAGCTTGGGGGGCCGAGGTCACCACAATGAGCAGTTCTTC.

This clonotype was detected only a few times. This chain uses TRBV5-1 with TRBJ1-4, with 7 bases that match TRBD1. The germline gives CDR1 SGHRS, CDR2 YFSETQ. The CDR3 is made up of 13 amino acids. J was trimmed by 6 bases and V by 4 bases; bases with no gene match: 3. The CDR3 sequence: CASSAGTDEKLFF. The CDR3 coding sequence is TGCGCCAGCAGCGCAGGGACAGATGAAAAACTGTTTTTT.

This clonotype was picked up a small number of times. The chain recombines TRBV6-5 with TRBJ1-5, with 8 bases aligning to TRBD1. CDR1 and CDR2 (germline): MNHEY, SVGAGI. Trimming took 6 bases from V and 4 from J; bases not matched to a gene: 5. This CDR3 contains 14 residues. The CDR3 bases are TGTGCCAGCAGACCCACAGGGGGTAATCAGCCCCAGCATTTT. Its translation: CASRPTGGNQPQHF.